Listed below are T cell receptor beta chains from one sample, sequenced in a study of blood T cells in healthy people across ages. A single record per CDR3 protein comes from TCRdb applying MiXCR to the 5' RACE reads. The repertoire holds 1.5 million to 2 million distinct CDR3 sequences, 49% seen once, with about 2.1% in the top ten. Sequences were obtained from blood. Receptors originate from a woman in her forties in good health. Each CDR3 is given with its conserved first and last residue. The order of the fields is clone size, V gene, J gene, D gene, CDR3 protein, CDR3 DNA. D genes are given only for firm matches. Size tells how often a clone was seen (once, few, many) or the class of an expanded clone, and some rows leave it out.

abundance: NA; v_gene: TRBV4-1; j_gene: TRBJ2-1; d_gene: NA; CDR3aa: CASSLPLADSSYNEQFF; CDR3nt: TGCGCCAGCAGCCTCCCCTTGGCGGATAGCTCCTACAATGAGCAGTTCTTC
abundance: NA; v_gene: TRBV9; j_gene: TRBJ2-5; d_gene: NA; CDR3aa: CASSASEVETQYF; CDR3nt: TGTGCCAGCAGCGCGTCAGAAGTAGAGACCCAGTACTTC
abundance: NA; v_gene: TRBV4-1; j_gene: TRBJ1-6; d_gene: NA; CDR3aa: CASSQDSRGPRSGSPLHF; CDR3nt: TGCGCCAGCAGCCAAGATAGTAGAGGGCCCCGGTCGGGGTCACCCCTCCACTTT
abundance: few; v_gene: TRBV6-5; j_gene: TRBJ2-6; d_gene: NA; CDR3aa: CASSWTHASGANVLTF; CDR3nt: TGTGCCAGCAGTTGGACACACGCATCTGGGGCCAACGTCCTGACTTTC
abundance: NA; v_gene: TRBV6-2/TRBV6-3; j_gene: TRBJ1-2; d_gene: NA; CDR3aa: CASKETYGYTF; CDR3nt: TGTGCCAGCAAGGAGACCTATGGCTACACCTTC
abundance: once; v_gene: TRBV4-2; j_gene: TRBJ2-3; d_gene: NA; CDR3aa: CASSQTTTGSTDTQYF; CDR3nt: TGTGCCAGCAGCCAGACGACGACGGGTAGCACAGATACGCAGTATTTT
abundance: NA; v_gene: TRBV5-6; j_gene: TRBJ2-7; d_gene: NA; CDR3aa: CASSDGNGQYSYEQYF; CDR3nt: TGTGCCAGCAGCGATGGGAACGGCCAATACTCCTACGAGCAGTACTTC
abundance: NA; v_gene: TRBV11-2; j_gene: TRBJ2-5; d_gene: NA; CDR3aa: CASSLRVQGETQYF; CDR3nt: TGTGCCAGCAGCTTAAGGGTGCAGGGGGAGACCCAGTACTTC
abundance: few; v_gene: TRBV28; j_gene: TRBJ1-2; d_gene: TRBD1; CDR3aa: CASSPTWTGTQGTGIGYTF; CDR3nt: TGTGCCAGCAGTCCCACATGGACAGGCACACAGGGGACCGGAATAGGCTACACCTTC
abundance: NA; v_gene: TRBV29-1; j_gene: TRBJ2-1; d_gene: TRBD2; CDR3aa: CSVEPSGAYNEQFF; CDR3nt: TGCAGCGTTGAGCCTAGCGGGGCTTACAATGAGCAGTTCTTC
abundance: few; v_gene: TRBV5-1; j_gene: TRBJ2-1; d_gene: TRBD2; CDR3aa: CASSYLAGGSNEQFF; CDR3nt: TGCGCCAGCAGCTACCTAGCGGGGGGAAGCAATGAGCAGTTCTTC
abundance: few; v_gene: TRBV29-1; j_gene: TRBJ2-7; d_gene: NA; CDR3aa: CSVEIPGGTYEQYF; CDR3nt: TGCAGCGTTGAAATCCCCGGGGGCACCTACGAGCAGTACTTC
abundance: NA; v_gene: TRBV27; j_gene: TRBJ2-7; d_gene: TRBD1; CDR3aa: CASGHRGHSYEQYF; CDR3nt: TGTGCCAGCGGCCACAGGGGCCATTCCTACGAGCAGTACTTC
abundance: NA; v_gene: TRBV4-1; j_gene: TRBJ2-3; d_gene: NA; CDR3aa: CASSQVRAGATDTQYF; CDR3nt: TGCGCCAGCAGCCAAGTCCGCGCGGGGGCAACAGATACGCAGTATTTT
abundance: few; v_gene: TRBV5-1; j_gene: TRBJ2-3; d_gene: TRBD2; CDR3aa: CASSLTISGGPTDTQYF; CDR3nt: TGCGCCAGCAGCTTGACTATCTCGGGGGGTCCCACAGATACGCAGTATTTT
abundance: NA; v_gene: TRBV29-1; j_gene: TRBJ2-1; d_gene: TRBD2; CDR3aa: CSVDRAGGISYNEQFF; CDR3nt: TGCAGCGTTGATCGCGCGGGGGGGATCTCCTACAATGAGCAGTTCTTC
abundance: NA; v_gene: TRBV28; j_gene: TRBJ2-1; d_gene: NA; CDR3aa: CASFRGGYNEQFF; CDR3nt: TGTGCCAGCTTTCGGGGCGGATACAATGAGCAGTTCTTC
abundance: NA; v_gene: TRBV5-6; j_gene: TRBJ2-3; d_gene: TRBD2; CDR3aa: CASSLAPSGASDTQYF; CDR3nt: TGTGCCAGCAGCTTGGCCCCTAGCGGGGCGTCAGATACGCAGTATTTT